The 7 T cell receptor beta chains below were found in one sample sequenced in a study of blood T cell repertoires in COVID-19. Repertoires were generated with immunoSEQ multiplex PCR, while TCRdb's copy carries only in-frame clones and drops some. This sample has around 99,000 clones, with 90% found just once. The sequenced sample consisted of peripheral blood. The source is a man in his forties or fifties with acute or convalescent COVID-19.

V is TRBV6-5 and J is TRBJ2-7; possibly TRBD1 for D (6 bases). The CDR3 consists of 15 residues. The V and J ends lost 6 bases and 0 bases respectively, with 15 bases between them. Germline V lookup: CDR1 MNHEY, CDR2 SVGAGI. This CDR3 is CASSSPGQYSYEQYF. The CDR3 DNA reads as TGTGCCAGCAGCTCCCCCGGACAGTACTCCTACGAGCAGTACTTC.

The J gene is TRBJ2-7, the V gene TRBV3-1 (or the pseudogene TRBV3-2); TRBD2 matches at 15 bases. With V trimmed by 4 bases and J by 2 bases, 3 bases remained unmatched. The CDR3 spans 16 residues. The germline V gene has CDR1 LGHDT and CDR2 YNNKEL (reference sequence). The DNA for the CDR3 is TGTGCCAGCAGCCGGACTAGCGGGAGGGTGGCCTACGAGCAGTACTTC. Encoded protein: CASSRTSGRVAYEQYF.

J is TRBJ2-7 and V is TRBV5-4; D is perhaps TRBD2 (7 bases). From germline, CDR1 is SGHNT and CDR2 YYREEE (reference sequence). CDR3 size: 17 residues. V shed 4 bases and J shed 6 bases, with 26 bases lying between them. The CDR3 bases are TGTGCCAGCAGCCCCAGGGGAGCCGCTACGGGGGGCCTCGAGCAGTACTTC. This codes for CASSPRGAATGGLEQYF.

The CDR3 coding sequence is TGTGCCAGTAGTATACAGGGGCACACTGAAGCTTTCTTT. Translation gives CASSIQGHTEAFF. The genes are TRBV19 and TRBJ1-1, with D perhaps TRBD1 (6 bases). The CDR3 runs to 13 residues. Looked up from germline, CDR1 is LNHDA and CDR2 is SQIVND (reference sequence). Between the trimmed V and J ends, which lost 2 bases and 3 bases, there was a span of 7 bases.

V is TRBV27 and J is TRBJ1-3; no definite D call. The CDR3 is 14 residues long. Trimming took 3 bases from V and 3 from J, leaving 9 bases between them. The germline gives CDR1 MNHEY, CDR2 SMNVEV (reference sequence). The CDR3 spells CASSLREGGNTIYF. CDR3 DNA: TGTGCCAGCAGTTTGCGCGAGGGTGGAAACACCATATATTTT.

The J gene is TRBJ1-1, the V gene TRBV27, with 7 nucleotides matching TRBD1. Trimming at V came to 4 bases and at J to 3 bases, leaving 5 bases not matched to a gene. Germline CDR1 MNHEY, CDR2 SMNVEV (reference sequence). The CDR3 loop spans 14 amino acids. The CDR3 spells CASSYRGRDTEAFF. The CDR3 region has the DNA TGTGCCAGCAGTTATAGGGGGCGGGACACTGAAGCTTTCTTT.

This sequence joins TRBV5-1 and TRBJ1-5; perhaps TRBD1 as D (6 bases). The germline V gene has CDR1 SGHRS and CDR2 YFSETQ. The CDR3 contains 15 residues. Trimming removed 4 bases from V and 4 bases from J, with 15 bases in between. The CDR3 DNA is TGCGCCAGCAGCCCTAATAATGGACAGAATCAGCCCCAGCATTTT. Amino acids: CASSPNNGQNQPQHF.